This T cell receptor beta chain appears in the sequencing data of a study of blood T cell repertoires in COVID-19. The overall study: The United States, Italy and Spain supplied acute and convalescent COVID-19 samples.

In assigning cohorts, the study relied on participant-reported clinical history. A PCR-confirmed or clinician-diagnosed COVID-19 case had contacted exposed participants within 2 weeks of entry. Profiling relied on immunoSEQ multiplex PCR, and the TCRdb table lists in-frame clones only, not all of them. The profile covers around 190,000 clones, with over 80% appearing a single time and 3% to 3.5% taken by the ten largest. This sequence was found in a woman aged 25 to 39 who had been exposed to COVID-19. Source material: PBMCs or T cells enriched from blood (not recorded which).

CDR3 protein: CASSTGSSNQPQHF. Written as DNA, the CDR3 is TGCGCCAGCAGCACGGGGTCCAGCAATCAGCCCCAGCATTTT. This sequence joins TRBV5-1 and TRBJ1-5, with D unresolved. Trimming removed 4 bases from V and 1 base from J, with 9 bases in between. CDR1 is SGHRS, CDR2 YFSETQ, per germline. This CDR3 comprises 14 residues.